This paragraph covers one T cell receptor (beta chain) sequence. Its antigen is unidentified. This sample is drawn from a study of cytomegalovirus exposure and HLA in healthy donors. At the level of the study: Counted in an early data release were about 85 million unique TCRs from HLA-typed donors.

Germline assignment: CDR1 GTSNPN and CDR2 SVGIG (reference sequence). With 3 bases removed from V and 5 bases from J, the gap between germline ends came to 13 bases. The CDR3 is 13 amino acids. General observations from the study: The authors enumerated roughly 160 TCR beta chains as linked to cytomegalovirus. Previous analysis showed most TCR beta V segments were productive about 87% or about 30% of the time. In a later analysis, parvovirus B19, influenza, CMV and Epstein-Barr virus appeared linked to several top co-occurrence clusters.

PCR amplification relied on 60 Vbeta primers (plus 13 Jbeta primers). Sequenced by immunoSEQ multiplex PCR; TCRdb stores in-frame clones only, minus some. This table holds 200,000 or so clones, about four fifths found once. The gene calls are TRBV30 and TRBJ2-5; tentatively, D is TRBD1 (5 bases). Sequencing was carried out using PBMCs. The sequence was collected from a woman between 45 and 65 years old in good health and CMV-seropositive. CDR3 protein: CAWSSGLGETQYF. In DNA form, the CDR3 reads TGTGCCTGGAGCTCAGGGCTTGGCGAGACCCAGTACTTC. Looking up the rest from reference TRBV30 and TRBJ2-5 gives the full variable domain: SQTIHQWPATLVQPVGSPLSLECTVEGTSNPNLYWYRQAAGRGLQLLFYSVGIGQISSEVPQNLSASRPQDRQFILSSKKLLLSDSGFYLCAWSSGLGETQYFGPGTRLLVL.